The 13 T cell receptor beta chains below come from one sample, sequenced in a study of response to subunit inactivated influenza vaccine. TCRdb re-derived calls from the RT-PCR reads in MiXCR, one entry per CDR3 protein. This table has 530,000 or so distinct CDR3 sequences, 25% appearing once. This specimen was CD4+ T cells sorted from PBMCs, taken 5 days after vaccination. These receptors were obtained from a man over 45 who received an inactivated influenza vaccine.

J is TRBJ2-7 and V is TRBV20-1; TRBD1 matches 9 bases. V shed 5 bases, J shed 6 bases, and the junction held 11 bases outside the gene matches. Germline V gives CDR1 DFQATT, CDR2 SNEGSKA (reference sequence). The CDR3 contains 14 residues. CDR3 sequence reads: CSAGGGTGKAEQYF. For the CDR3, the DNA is TGCAGTGCTGGGGGGGGGACAGGGAAGGCCGAGCAGTACTTC.

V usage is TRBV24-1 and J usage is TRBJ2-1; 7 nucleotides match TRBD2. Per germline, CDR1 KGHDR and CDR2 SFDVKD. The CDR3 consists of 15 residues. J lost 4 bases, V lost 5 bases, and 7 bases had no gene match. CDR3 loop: CATSGVEAGYNEQFF. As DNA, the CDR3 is TGTGCCACCAGTGGGGTAGAAGCGGGATACAATGAGCAGTTCTTC.

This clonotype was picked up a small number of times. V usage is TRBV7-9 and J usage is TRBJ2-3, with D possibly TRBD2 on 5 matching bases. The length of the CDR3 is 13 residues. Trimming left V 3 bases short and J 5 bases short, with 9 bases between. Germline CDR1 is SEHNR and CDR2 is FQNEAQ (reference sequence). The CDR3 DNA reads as TGTGCCAGCAGCTTTAGTGGGAGAGATACGCAGTATTTT. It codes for CASSFSGRDTQYF.

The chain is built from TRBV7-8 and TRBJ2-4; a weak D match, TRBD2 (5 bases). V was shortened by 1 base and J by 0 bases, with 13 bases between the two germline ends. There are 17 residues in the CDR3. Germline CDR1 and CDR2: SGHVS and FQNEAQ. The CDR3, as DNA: TGTGCCAGCAGCTTAGAGCGGCAGCGACTAGCCAAAAACATTCAGTACTTC. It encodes CASSLERQRLAKNIQYF.

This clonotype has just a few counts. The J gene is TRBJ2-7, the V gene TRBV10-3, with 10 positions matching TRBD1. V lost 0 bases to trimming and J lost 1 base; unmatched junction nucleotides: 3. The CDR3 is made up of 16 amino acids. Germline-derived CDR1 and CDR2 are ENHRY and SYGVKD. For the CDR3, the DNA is TGTGCCATCAGTGAGTCACCGGGACAGGGGTCCTACGAGCAGTACTTC. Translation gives CAISESPGQGSYEQYF.

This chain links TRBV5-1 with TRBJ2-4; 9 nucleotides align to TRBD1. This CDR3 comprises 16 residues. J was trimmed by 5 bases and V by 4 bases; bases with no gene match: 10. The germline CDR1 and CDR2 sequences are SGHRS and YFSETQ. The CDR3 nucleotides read TGCGCCAGCAGCCTCTCACCGGGACAGGGAGAAAACATTCAGTACTTC. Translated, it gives CASSLSPGQGENIQYF.

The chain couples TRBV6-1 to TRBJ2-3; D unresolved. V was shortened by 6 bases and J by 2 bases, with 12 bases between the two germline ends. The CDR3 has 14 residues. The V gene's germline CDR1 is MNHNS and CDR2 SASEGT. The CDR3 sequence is CASSPARITDTQYF. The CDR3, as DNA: TGTGCCAGCAGCCCCGCTAGGATCACAGATACGCAGTATTTT.

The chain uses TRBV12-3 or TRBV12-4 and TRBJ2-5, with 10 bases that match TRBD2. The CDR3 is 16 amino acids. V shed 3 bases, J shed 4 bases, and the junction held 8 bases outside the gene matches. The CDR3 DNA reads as TGTGCCAGCAGTTTTAGCGGGAGGAATAATGGAGAGACCCAGTACTTC. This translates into CASSFSGRNNGETQYF.

CDR3 sequence reads: CSAEQGADTDTQYF. The CDR3 coding sequence is TGCAGCGCCGAACAGGGGGCAGACACAGATACGCAGTATTTT. V is TRBV29-1 and J is TRBJ2-3, with 9 bases lining up with TRBD1. CDR1 SQVTM and CDR2 ANQGSEA come from the germline V gene. The trim removed 7 bases at V and 2 bases at J, leaving 7 bases unmatched. The CDR3 runs 14 residues.

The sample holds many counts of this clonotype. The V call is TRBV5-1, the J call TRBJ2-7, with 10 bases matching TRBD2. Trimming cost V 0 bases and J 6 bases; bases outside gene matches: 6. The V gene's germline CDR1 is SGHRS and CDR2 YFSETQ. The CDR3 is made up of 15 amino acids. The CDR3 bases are TGCGCCAGCAGCTTGGCCCAACTAGCGGGGACCGAGCAGTACTTC. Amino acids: CASSLAQLAGTEQYF.

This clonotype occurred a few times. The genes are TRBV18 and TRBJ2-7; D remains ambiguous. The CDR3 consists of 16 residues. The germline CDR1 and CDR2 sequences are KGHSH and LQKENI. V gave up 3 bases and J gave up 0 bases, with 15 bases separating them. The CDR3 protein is CASSPGFGVSSYEQYF. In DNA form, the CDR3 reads TGTGCCAGCTCACCTGGCTTTGGAGTTAGCTCCTACGAGCAGTACTTC.

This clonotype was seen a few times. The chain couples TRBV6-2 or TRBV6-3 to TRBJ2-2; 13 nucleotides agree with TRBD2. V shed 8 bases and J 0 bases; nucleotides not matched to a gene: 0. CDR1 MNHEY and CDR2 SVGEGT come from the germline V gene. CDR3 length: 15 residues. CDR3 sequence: CASGTSGTNTGELFF. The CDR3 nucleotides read TGTGCCAGCGGGACTAGCGGGACGAACACCGGGGAGCTGTTTTTT.

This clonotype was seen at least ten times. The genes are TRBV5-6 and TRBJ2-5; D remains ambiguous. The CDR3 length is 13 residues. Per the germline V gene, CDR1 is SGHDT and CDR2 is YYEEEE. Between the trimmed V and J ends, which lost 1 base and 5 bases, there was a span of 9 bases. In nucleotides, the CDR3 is TGTGCCAGCAGCTTGAAAGGTGCGGAGACCCAGTACTTC. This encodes CASSLKGAETQYF.